What follows are 25 T cell receptor beta chains derived from one specimen sequenced in a study of blood T cell repertoires in COVID-19 (dated by TCRdb to between 2020 and 2021). Receptor libraries were prepared by the immunoSEQ multiplex PCR assay. What TCRdb holds here is the immuneACCESS table cut down to in-frame rearrangements. Part of the clones is not present; checked against another copy, under half of the missing clones reflect an unresolved V gene, and the others are unexplained. The sample profile shows roughly 98,000 clones; 82% of them were found once. Together, the top ten hold about a tenth of the sample. The sample comprised peripheral blood. These receptors were collected from a man between 65 and 85 years old with active or convalescent COVID-19.

The V and J genes are TRBV12-5 and TRBJ1-5, with D possibly matching TRBD1 (5 bases). Looked up from germline, CDR1 is LGHNT and CDR2 is FRNRAP. The CDR3 has 15 residues. Trimming took off 4 bases at V and 5 bases at J, with 15 bases between the two ends. The CDR3 DNA follows: TGTGCTAGTGGTTCGGGGGTTATCGGAGATCAGCCCCAGCATTTT. This codes for CASGSGVIGDQPQHF. Full variable domain (outside the CDR3, taken from reference TRBV12-5 and TRBJ1-5): DARVTQTPRHKVTEMGQEVTMRCQPILGHNTVFWYRQTMMQGLELLAYFRNRAPLDDSGMPKDRFSAEMPDATLATLKIQPSEPRDSAVYFCASGSGVIGDQPQHFGDGTRLSIL.

The chain has TRBV30 and TRBJ1-1; D ambiguous. V was clipped by 0 bases and J by 1 base, with 6 bases between them. This CDR3 region has 13 residues. Per the germline V gene, CDR1 is GTSNPN and CDR2 is SVGIG (reference sequence). The CDR3 DNA is TGTGCCTGGAGTGTCTTGGCGAACACTGAAGCTTTCTTT. Translating it yields CAWSVLANTEAFF.

V usage is TRBV19 and J usage is TRBJ1-4; D may be TRBD1 (5 bases). The germline V and J ends were trimmed by 2 bases and 7 bases, with 11 bases remaining between them. The CDR3 is 14 residues long. Looked up from germline, CDR1 is LNHDA and CDR2 is SQIVND (reference sequence). In DNA, the CDR3 is TGTGCCAGTAGTATAACCAGGGTACCTGAAAAACTGTTTTTT. Its translation is CASSITRVPEKLFF.

The chain couples TRBV4-3 to TRBJ2-7; TRBD2 is a possible D gene (6 bases). V lost 0 bases and J 3 bases, leaving 9 bases between the germline ends. The CDR3 runs 14 residues. CDR1 and CDR2 from the germline V gene are LGHNA and YSLEER. The CDR3 sequence: CASSQDGGNYEQYF. The CDR3 region has the DNA TGCGCCAGCAGCCAAGACGGGGGTAACTACGAGCAGTACTTC.

As to this clone: Other DNA sequences in the sample encode the same CDR3. The genes are TRBV30 and TRBJ1-2; no clear D. The germline V gene encodes CDR1 GTSNPN and CDR2 SVGIG (reference sequence). The CDR3 length is 14 residues. The germline V and J ends were trimmed by 0 bases and 5 bases, with 13 bases remaining between them. This CDR3 reads CAWSVRGGGYGYTF. CDR3 DNA sequence: TGTGCCTGGAGTGTACGCGGTGGAGGATATGGCTACACCTTC.

The CDR3 here is CASSQDLGANQPQHF. CDR3 nucleotide sequence: TGTGCCAGCAGCCAAGATTTGGGGGCCAATCAGCCCCAGCATTTT. The chain is built from TRBV4-2 and TRBJ1-5; a possible D gene is TRBD1 (6 bases). Germline-derived CDR1 and CDR2 are LGHNA and YNFKEQ. The V and J ends lost 0 bases and 3 bases respectively, with 9 bases between them. The CDR3 is made up of 15 amino acids.

The CDR3 here is CASSQGQVPYEQYF. As DNA, the CDR3 is TGTGCCAGCAGCCAAGGACAGGTACCCTACGAGCAGTACTTC. The chain uses TRBV7-9 and TRBJ2-7; 7 bases are shared with TRBD1. J lost 2 bases, V lost 5 bases, and 6 bases had no gene match. Germline-derived CDR1 and CDR2 are SEHNR and FQNEAQ (reference sequence). The CDR3 is 14 amino acids.

The sample holds a few counts of this clone. CDR3 amino acids: CASSAAGGFQDTQYF. The CDR3 DNA follows: TGTGCCAGCAGCGCTGCTGGAGGGTTTCAAGATACGCAGTATTTT. This chain uses TRBV7-3 with TRBJ2-3, with D possibly being TRBD2 (6 bases). V was shortened by 5 bases and J by 5 bases, with 17 bases between the two germline ends. The CDR3 contains 15 residues. Germline CDR1 reads SGHTA; CDR2 reads FQGTGA.

This clone was seen only once. The CDR3 sequence is CASSLAFRGEQYF. The DNA of the CDR3 is TGTGCCAGCAGCTTAGCGTTCAGGGGCGAGCAGTACTTC. The chain recombines TRBV7-2 with TRBJ2-7; D possibly corresponds to TRBD1 (6 bases). The CDR3 has 13 residues. In germline, CDR1 is SGHTA, CDR2 FQGNSA. V gave up 0 bases and J gave up 6 bases, with 9 bases separating them.

The chain links TRBV27 to TRBJ1-2, with a possible D match to TRBD1 (5 bases). V gave up 6 bases and J gave up 8 bases, with 13 bases separating them. CDR3 length equals 12 residues. Looked up from germline, CDR1 is MNHEY and CDR2 is SMNVEV (reference sequence). CDR3 sequence: CASRKGMGGYTF. The CDR3 DNA is TGTGCCAGCAGGAAGGGGATGGGGGGCTACACCTTC.

V gene TRBV4-1 combines with J gene TRBJ1-2; 7 nucleotides align to TRBD1. CDR1 and CDR2 from the germline V gene are MGHRA and YSYEKL. Trimming removed 6 bases from V and 10 bases from J; junction bases left unmatched: 5. The CDR3 length is 11 residues. The CDR3 here is CASSDRVVYTF. For the CDR3, the DNA is TGCGCCAGCAGTGACAGGGTCGTCTACACCTTC.

This sequence joins TRBV7-8 and TRBJ2-1; 9 bases are a match to TRBD2. Per germline, CDR1 SGHVS and CDR2 FQNEAQ. CDR3 length equals 16 residues. With V trimmed by 0 bases and J by 8 bases, 8 bases remained unmatched. The chain's CDR3 is CASSLAFAGGPYEQFF. The CDR3 bases are TGTGCCAGCAGCTTAGCCTTCGCGGGGGGGCCCTATGAGCAGTTCTTC.

The chain joins TRBV27 to TRBJ1-5, with D possibly TRBD1 on 6 matching bases. Deletions cut 2 bases from V and 6 bases from J, with 14 bases between. The germline V gene has CDR1 MNHEY and CDR2 SMNVEV (reference sequence). CDR3 length: 15 residues. CDR3 DNA: TGTGCCAGCAGTTTAGTCGGGGGGCACGGTCAGCCCCAGCATTTT. It yields the protein CASSLVGGHGQPQHF.

The chain has TRBV6-5 and TRBJ1-2; a weak D match, TRBD1 (6 bases). Per germline, CDR1 MNHEY and CDR2 SVGAGI. This CDR3 is 15 amino acids long. Trimming left V 4 bases short and J 2 bases short, with 14 bases between. The CDR3: CASSFTGTTNYGYTF. CDR3 sequence (DNA): TGTGCCAGCAGTTTCACCGGGACAACCAACTATGGCTACACCTTC.

The genes are TRBV19 and TRBJ1-3, with a tentative D call TRBD1 (5 bases). Trimming pared 8 bases from V and 0 bases from J, leaving 8 bases between. The CDR3 totals 13 residues. Germline values: CDR1 LNHDA, CDR2 SQIVND (reference sequence). CDR3 sequence (DNA): TGTGCCAGTTCCAGGGACTCTGGAAACACCATATATTTT. It is translated as CASSRDSGNTIYF.

The chain joins TRBV11-3 to TRBJ1-2, with 9 bases that match TRBD1. The CDR3 runs 13 residues. Germline V lookup: CDR1 SGHNT, CDR2 YENEEA. V lost 3 bases to trimming and J lost 4 bases; unmatched junction nucleotides: 0. The CDR3, as DNA: TGTGCCAGCAGCTTGGACAGGGGCTATGGCTACACCTTC. Translating it yields CASSLDRGYGYTF.

The CDR3 spells CASKRFGEQYF. The CDR3 DNA sequence: TGTGCCAGCAAACGTTTCGGCGAGCAGTACTTC. The chain combines TRBV2 with TRBJ2-7; D unresolved. The germline CDR1 and CDR2 sequences are SNHLY and FYNNEI. The CDR3 is 11 amino acids. Trimming shortened V by 7 bases and J by 6 bases, and 10 bases separated the two germline ends.

The V gene is TRBV7-8, the J gene TRBJ2-2; D possibly corresponds to TRBD1 (5 bases). Trimming removed 3 bases from V and 3 bases from J, with 11 bases in between. Germline CDR1 is SGHVS and CDR2 is FQNEAQ. CDR3 length equals 15 residues. DNA of the CDR3: TGTGCCAGCAGCTTTATAGGGGCGGACACCGGGGAGCTGTTTTTT. This gives the protein CASSFIGADTGELFF.

J is TRBJ1-5 and V is TRBV6-5; D is undetermined. V was pared by 4 bases and J by 4 bases, with 8 bases between. CDR3 length: 13 amino acids. CDR1 and CDR2 from the germline V gene are MNHEY and SVGAGI. The CDR3 loop reads CASSLQRNQPQHF. CDR3 DNA sequence: TGTGCCAGCAGTTTACAGAGAAATCAGCCCCAGCATTTT.

This rearrangement joins TRBV13 to TRBJ2-3; weak D call: TRBD2 (5 bases). Trimming pared 4 bases from V and 3 bases from J, leaving 11 bases between. In germline, CDR1 is PRHDT, CDR2 FYEKMQ (reference sequence). CDR3 length: 14 amino acids. CDR3 loop: CASSSKRGTDTQYF. The CDR3 nucleotides read TGTGCCAGCAGCTCCAAACGAGGGACAGATACGCAGTATTTT. Based on the CDR3 plus reference TRBV13 and TRBJ2-3, the full variable domain is AAGVIQSPRHLIKEKRETATLKCYPIPRHDTVYWYQQGPGQDPQFLISFYEKMQSDKGSIPDRFSAQQFSDYHSELNMSSLELGDSALYFCASSSKRGTDTQYFGPGTRLTVL.

This clone was seen more than once but under ten times. This chain uses TRBV24-1 with TRBJ2-2; unclear D gene. The CDR3 loop spans 15 amino acids. From germline, CDR1 is KGHDR and CDR2 SFDVKD. Trimming removed 4 bases at V and 7 bases at J, with 15 bases between. The CDR3: CATSDSLSGGGELFF. CDR3 sequence (DNA): TGTGCCACCAGTGACTCACTCTCCGGTGGCGGGGAGCTGTTTTTT.

The chain recombines TRBV10-1 with TRBJ2-3; TRBD2 aligns across 7 bases. This CDR3 region has 15 residues. The germline CDR1 and CDR2 sequences are WNHNN and SYGVQD (reference sequence). V lost 4 bases to trimming and J lost 6 bases; unmatched junction nucleotides: 10. CDR3 coding DNA: TGCGCCAGCAGTGGGAGCGGGGCTGTAAGTGATACGCAGTATTTT. Its translation is CASSGSGAVSDTQYF.

The chain couples TRBV10-3 to TRBJ2-7; TRBD1 agrees at 7 bases. The germline CDR1 and CDR2 sequences are ENHRY and SYGVKD. Unmatched junction bases numbered 3, after V lost 5 bases and J lost 2 bases. The CDR3 length is 13 residues. CDR3 bases: TGTGCCATCAGTCGTCAGGGGGCCTACGAGCAGTACTTC. Translating gives CAISRQGAYEQYF.

The chain uses TRBV9 and TRBJ1-6; D uncertain. Trimming removed 4 bases at V and 7 bases at J, with 15 bases between. CDR3 size: 15 residues. CDR1 and CDR2 (germline): SGDLS, YYNGEE. Here the CDR3 DNA reads TGTGCCAGCAGCCTCCGGGGTATCGAAAATTCACCCCTCCACTTT. Translation gives CASSLRGIENSPLHF.

The chain uses TRBV9 and TRBJ1-1, with D possibly matching TRBD1 (6 bases). V lost 0 bases and J lost 5, with 11 bases in between. CDR3 length: 14 residues. Per the germline V gene, CDR1 is SGDLS and CDR2 is YYNGEE. The CDR3 spells CASSVEAGATEAFF. The CDR3 nucleotides are TGTGCCAGCAGCGTAGAGGCGGGGGCGACTGAAGCTTTCTTT.